This T cell receptor (beta chain) was identified in a study of blood T cell repertoires in COVID-19. Study at large: T cells, B-cell-depleted T cells, or PBMCs provided the cDNA or gDNA that served as material.

The cohort comprised adults aged about 18 to 100 years residing in approximately 25 US areas. Membership in each cohort depended on participant-reported clinical history. Here immunoSEQ multiplex PCR was the method, and the copy in TCRdb shows in-frame clones only, minus some. This table has fewer than 500,000 clones, around 87% appearing once. This TCR derives from a young man who had recovered from COVID-19. The sequencing input was PBMCs or T cells enriched from blood (not recorded which).

CDR3 bases: TGTGCCAGCAGCCCGGGACAGGGTGACTATGGCTACACCTTC. Amino acid sequence: CASSPGQGDYGYTF. The chain uses TRBV3-1 (or the pseudogene TRBV3-2) and TRBJ1-2; 9 bases agree with TRBD1. With 4 bases clipped from V and 3 bases from J, the junction kept 3 bases outside the gene matches. CDR3 length equals 14 residues. The germline V gene encodes CDR1 LGHDT and CDR2 YNNKEL (reference sequence).